This T cell receptor (beta chain) was obtained from a study of cytomegalovirus exposure and HLA in healthy donors. Trimming removed 4 bases from V and 7 bases from J, with 11 bases in between. The CDR3 totals 14 residues. Germline CDR1 is MGHRA and CDR2 is YSYEKL. Primers included in the PCR were 60 Vbeta and 13 Jbeta primers. The assay was immunoSEQ multiplex PCR, and TCRdb's table has in-frame clones only and misses some. The table records some 210,000 clones, approximately 80% of them present only once. The source material was PBMCs. The clonotype was recovered from a woman aged 50 to 65 in good health and CMV-seropositive. The chain employs TRBV4-1 and TRBJ1-6, with a tentative D call TRBD1 (5 bases). This CDR3 is CASSLGAGNSPLHF. The CDR3 DNA is TGCGCCAGCAGCCTGGGCGCAGGGAATTCACCCCTCCACTTT.